A selection of T cell receptor beta chains follows, all from one sample in a study of T-cell memory formation after mild COVID-19. TCRdb reanalysed the 5' RACE reads using MiXCR and keeps one entry per CDR3 protein. The sample records just under 150,000 distinct CDR3 sequences, around 5.8% being singletons. Sample: PBMCs or a T cell subset sorted from them (not recorded which). Source of these receptors: an adult woman who had mild COVID-19 (a few samples of this study predate the infection). Cell type and time point are not known. Each CDR3 is given with its conserved first and last residue. D genes are given only for firm matches. Some rows have no size entry. The others give once, few or many, or a class for an expanded clone.

size	V	D	J	CDR3	DNA
many	TRBV12-3/TRBV12-4	-	TRBJ2-5	CASSWGTEETQYF	TGTGCCAGCAGTTGGGGAACGGAAGAGACCCAGTACTTC
-	TRBV12-3/TRBV12-4	-	TRBJ2-3	CASSSTRAQYF	TGTGCCAGCAGCTCGACTCGGGCGCAGTATTTT
-	TRBV20-1	TRBD1	TRBJ1-5	CSASRDRRNQPQHF	TGCAGTGCTAGTCGGGACAGGAGAAATCAGCCCCAGCATTTT
many	TRBV7-9	TRBD1	TRBJ1-1	CASSLYRTGNTEAFF	TGTGCCAGCAGCTTATACCGGACAGGAAACACTGAAGCTTTCTTT
-	TRBV7-2	TRBD2	TRBJ2-5	CASSLQLAGGRETQYF	TGTGCCAGCAGCCTCCAGCTAGCGGGGGGGCGAGAGACCCAGTACTTC
many	TRBV5-4	-	TRBJ1-2	CASATGGYGYTF	TGTGCCAGCGCCACCGGGGGTTATGGCTACACCTTC
few	TRBV12-3/TRBV12-4	-	TRBJ1-3	CASSSRTVLSGNTIYF	TGTGCCAGCAGTTCAAGGACAGTCCTCTCTGGAAACACCATATATTTT
-	TRBV5-1	-	TRBJ2-2	CASSLVGGLNTGELFF	TGCGCCAGCAGCTTGGTCGGGGGGCTGAACACCGGGGAGCTGTTTTTT
many	TRBV30	TRBD2	TRBJ2-5	CAWSGIAGARIETQYF	TGTGCCTGGAGTGGGATAGCGGGAGCTCGGATTGAGACCCAGTACTTC
many	TRBV15	-	TRBJ2-3	CATSIGRAGSDTQYF	TGTGCCACCAGCATCGGGCGGGCGGGGTCAGATACGCAGTATTTT
many	TRBV5-1	-	TRBJ2-1	CASSLRDQYNEQFF	TGCGCCAGCAGCTTGCGGGACCAGTACAATGAGCAGTTCTTC
-	TRBV7-9	-	TRBJ1-1	CASSLSGTKDTEAFF	TGTGCCAGCAGCTTATCCGGGACAAAGGACACTGAAGCTTTCTTT
few	TRBV24-1	TRBD1	TRBJ2-7	CATSARPGDRGFYEQYF	TGTGCCACCAGTGCCAGACCGGGGGACAGGGGATTTTACGAGCAGTACTTC
many	TRBV7-2	-	TRBJ1-2	CASSVAPGPNYGYTF	TGTGCCAGCAGCGTAGCCCCGGGTCCTAACTATGGCTACACCTTC
-	TRBV6-6	TRBD1	TRBJ2-7	CASTRDRSYEQYF	TGTGCCAGCACTCGGGACAGATCCTACGAGCAGTACTTC
many	TRBV5-1	TRBD2	TRBJ2-3	CASSPRTSGIIDTQYF	TGCGCCAGCAGCCCAAGGACTAGCGGGATAATAGATACGCAGTATTTT
few	TRBV5-1	-	TRBJ2-2	CASNVKDLTGELFF	TGCGCCAGCAACGTCAAGGACCTCACCGGGGAGCTGTTTTTT
-	TRBV28	-	TRBJ2-1	CASKEFAEEQFF	TGTGCCAGCAAGGAGTTCGCGGAAGAGCAGTTCTTC
many	TRBV10-3	TRBD1	TRBJ1-5	CAISDIGQGAGQPQHF	TGTGCCATCAGTGACATAGGACAGGGGGCAGGGCAGCCCCAGCATTTT
many	TRBV6-5	-	TRBJ2-7	CASSPRGGGRYEQYF	TGTGCCAGCAGTCCTCGCGGAGGGGGCCGGTACGAGCAGTACTTC
few	TRBV11-1	-	TRBJ2-1	CASSLALRDEQFF	TGTGCCAGCAGCTTAGCGTTAAGAGATGAGCAGTTCTTC
-	TRBV4-1	-	TRBJ1-5	CASSQENRASNQPQHF	TGCGCCAGCAGCCAAGAAAACAGGGCGAGCAATCAGCCCCAGCATTTT
many	TRBV7-9	-	TRBJ2-1	CASTQPAGLYNEQFF	TGTGCCAGCACCCAGCCGGCGGGCCTTTACAATGAGCAGTTCTTC
many	TRBV7-2	-	TRBJ2-7	CASSLRRGEQYF	TGTGCCAGCAGCTTAAGGAGGGGCGAGCAGTACTTC
few	TRBV9	-	TRBJ2-7	CASSVDPSSTYEQYF	TGTGCCAGCAGCGTAGACCCCAGCTCGACCTACGAGCAGTACTTC
few	TRBV7-2	TRBD2	TRBJ2-1	CASALAGGYNNEQFF	TGTGCCAGCGCCCTAGCGGGAGGGTACAACAATGAGCAGTTCTTC
few	TRBV12-3/TRBV12-4	-	TRBJ1-1	CASQSGLGWETEAFF	TGTGCCAGCCAGTCGGGGCTGGGCTGGGAGACTGAAGCTTTCTTT
many	TRBV7-6	TRBD2	TRBJ2-3	CASSSRSGKSTDTQYF	TGTGCCAGCAGCTCCCGAAGCGGGAAGAGCACAGATACGCAGTATTTT
many	TRBV7-3	-	TRBJ1-2	CASSKNRDDGYTF	TGTGCCAGCAGTAAAAACCGGGACGATGGCTACACCTTC
-	TRBV5-1	-	TRBJ2-2	CASSLDHGGNTGELFF	TGCGCCAGCAGCTTGGATCACGGTGGGAACACCGGGGAGCTGTTTTTT
many	TRBV7-9	-	TRBJ1-1	CASSLLGRAMNTEAFF	TGTGCCAGCAGCTTATTGGGCCGGGCCATGAACACTGAAGCTTTCTTT
many	TRBV7-2	-	TRBJ2-1	CASSLANEQFF	TGTGCCAGCAGCTTAGCGAATGAGCAGTTCTTC
few	TRBV5-1	-	TRBJ1-1	CASSSGYDTEAFF	TGCGCCAGCAGCTCGGGGTACGACACTGAAGCTTTCTTT
many	TRBV12-3/TRBV12-4	TRBD1	TRBJ1-5	CASNTQGVGSQPQHF	TGTGCCAGCAACACACAGGGGGTGGGTAGTCAGCCCCAGCATTTT
-	TRBV12-3/TRBV12-4	TRBD1	TRBJ2-7	CASSKQGGSYEQYF	TGTGCCAGCAGTAAACAGGGGGGCTCCTACGAGCAGTACTTC
-	TRBV25-1	-	TRBJ1-3	CASSITGLSGNTIYF	TGTGCCAGCAGTATAACAGGACTCTCTGGAAACACCATATATTTT
many	TRBV7-2	TRBD2	TRBJ2-7	CASSLVGLAGGPEQYF	TGTGCCAGCAGCTTAGTCGGGCTAGCGGGAGGGCCCGAGCAGTACTTC